This TCR beta chain appears in the sequencing data of a study of blood T cell repertoires in COVID-19. The CDR3 has 17 amino acids. The J segment lost 3 bases and the V segment lost 4 bases, leaving 9 bases of the junction unmatched. Germline loops: CDR1 LGHDT, CDR2 YNNKEL (reference sequence). Per the study methods: Cell counts per sample came from amplifying reference gene primers. Data came from immunoSEQ multiplex PCR; TCRdb stores just in-frame clones and leaves some out. V, J and clone size are those of that table, while D and trimming were read from the DNA. The table records about 300,000 clones, approximately 90% of them present only once.

The rearrangement links TRBV3-1 (or the pseudogene TRBV3-2) to TRBJ2-2, with 9 bases identical to TRBD1. This sequence originates from a woman in her 30s who had recovered from COVID-19. The sample taken for sequencing was peripheral blood. The CDR3 DNA reads as TGTGCCAGCAGCCGGGGGTTTGGGACAGGGCACACCGGGGAGCTGTTTTTT. Amino acid sequence: CASSRGFGTGHTGELFF.